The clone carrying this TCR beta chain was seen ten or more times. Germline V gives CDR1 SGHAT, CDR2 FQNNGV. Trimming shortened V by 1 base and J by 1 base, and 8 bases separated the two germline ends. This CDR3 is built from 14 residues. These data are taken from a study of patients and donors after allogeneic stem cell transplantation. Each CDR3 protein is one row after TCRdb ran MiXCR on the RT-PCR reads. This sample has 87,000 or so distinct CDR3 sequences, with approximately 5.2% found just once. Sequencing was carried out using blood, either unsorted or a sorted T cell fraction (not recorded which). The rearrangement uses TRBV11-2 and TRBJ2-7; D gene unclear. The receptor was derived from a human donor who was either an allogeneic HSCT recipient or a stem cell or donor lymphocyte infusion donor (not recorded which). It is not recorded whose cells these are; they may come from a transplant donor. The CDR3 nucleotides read TGTGCCAGCAGCTTAGTGGACGGGTCCTACGAGCAGTACTTC. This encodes CASSLVDGSYEQYF. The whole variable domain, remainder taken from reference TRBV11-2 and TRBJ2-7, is EAGVAQSPRYKIIEKRQSVAFWCNPISGHATLYWYQQILGQGPKLLIQFQNNGVVDDSQLPKDRFSAERLKGVDSTLKIQPAKLEDSAVYLCASSLVDGSYEQYFGPGTRLTVT.